The clone carrying this T cell receptor beta chain was counted at least ten times. What it binds is unknown. Time point here: newly diagnosed GD, antithyroid drugs for less than 3 months. PBMC RNA served as the TCR library source. The authors diagnosed Graves' disease using American Thyroid Association guidelines. The authors drew patients from an endocrinology department in Xi'an, China. The sample comes from a study of regulatory T cells in long-lasting Graves disease. CDR3 regions were amplified by Arm-PCR using iRepertoire HTBI primers to build TCR beta libraries. TCRdb analysed the multiplex PCR reads with MiXCR anew, one entry per CDR3 protein. The sample has about 380,000 distinct CDR3 sequences; roughly a sixth are singletons. The study's findings and limits: The TCR repertoire of persistent Graves' patients was less diverse than that of newly diagnosed ones. Between persistent patients, about 2,500 public clonotypes were shared, exceeding the roughly 940 shared between new patients.

The source material was peripheral blood mononuclear cells (PBMCs), sampled at new diagnosis, from a patient treated with antithyroid drugs. The sequence was obtained from a female donor with Graves disease.

The CDR3 region is CASSRGGRTNTGELFF. The CDR3 bases are TGTGCCAGCTCGAGGGGGGGACGAACAAACACCGGGGAGCTGTTTTTT. The gene calls are TRBV7-2 and TRBJ2-2, with a tentative D call TRBD2 (7 bases). The CDR3 extends over 16 amino acids. Germline loops: CDR1 SGHTA, CDR2 FQGNSA. Between the trimmed V and J ends, which lost 8 bases and 2 bases, there was a span of 18 bases.